Presented here are 22 T cell receptor beta chains from one specimen sequenced in a study of circulating and synovial CD4+ cells in juvenile arthritis. TCRdb's copy holds only in-frame clones and misses some; the assay was immunoSEQ multiplex PCR. The sample records tens of thousands of clones, nearly 97% being singletons. The specimen was CD4+ T cells from blood. The origin of the receptors is a human donor with juvenile idiopathic arthritis.

This clone was recorded only once. The rearrangement joins TRBV29-1 to TRBJ1-1; D possibly corresponds to TRBD1 (5 bases). There are 13 residues in the CDR3. In germline, CDR1 is SQVTM, CDR2 ANQGSEA. V shed 5 bases and J shed 5 bases, with 15 bases lying between them. The CDR3 nucleotides are TGCAGCGTTCGACCCTTGGGGGGAACTGAAGCTTTCTTT. This encodes CSVRPLGGTEAFF.

This chain uses TRBV19 with TRBJ2-3; 8 positions match TRBD1. Per the germline V gene, CDR1 is LNHDA and CDR2 is SQIVND (reference sequence). The junction had 10 bases not matched to a gene; V was cut back by 7 bases and J by 4 bases. The CDR3 covers 15 residues. CDR3 DNA: TGTGCCAGTACCGATACAGGGGGTGACGCAGATACGCAGTATTTT. Its translation is CASTDTGGDADTQYF.

This sequence joins TRBV27 and TRBJ1-1; TRBD1 is a possible D gene (5 bases). V was pared by 5 bases and J by 6 bases, with 13 bases between. Germline V gene lookup returns CDR1 MNHEY and CDR2 SMNVEV (reference sequence). This CDR3 is built from 13 residues. The CDR3 DNA sequence: TGTGCCAGCAGTGAAGACAGAACTTCTGAAGCTTTCTTT. Translated, it gives CASSEDRTSEAFF.

This sequence joins TRBV18 and TRBJ1-3, with no clear D. Germline V gene lookup returns CDR1 KGHSH and CDR2 LQKENI. This CDR3 has 18 amino acids. The V end was cut by 1 base, the J end by 1 base, with 17 bases between. The CDR3 spells CASSPLTARHGSGNTIYF. CDR3 bases: TGTGCCAGCTCACCACTGACCGCCCGACACGGATCTGGAAACACCATATATTTT.

J is TRBJ2-5 and V is TRBV2; a weak D match, TRBD1 (5 bases). Trimming removed 4 bases from V and 1 base from J, with 10 bases in between. The CDR3 contains 14 residues. Germline lookup yields CDR1 SNHLY and CDR2 FYNNEI. The CDR3, as DNA: TGTGCCAGCAGTGGGCAGGGTCTCCAAGAGACCCAGTACTTC. Translated: CASSGQGLQETQYF.

The chain uses TRBV5-6 and TRBJ2-2; D is undetermined. The V gene's germline CDR1 is SGHDT and CDR2 YYEEEE. The CDR3 is made up of 13 amino acids. V was cut by 3 bases and J by 5 bases, with 8 bases left in between. CDR3 region: CASSSDWTGELFF. In DNA, the CDR3 is TGTGCCAGCAGCTCAGATTGGACCGGGGAGCTGTTTTTT. Full variable domain (rest looked up from reference TRBV5-6 and TRBJ2-2): DAGVTQSPTHLIKTRGQQVTLRCSPKSGHDTVSWYQQALGQGPQFIFQYYEEEERQRGNFPDRFSGHQFPNYSSELNVNALLLGDSALYLCASSSDWTGELFFGEGSRLTVL.

The chain has TRBV9 and TRBJ1-1; D is uncertain. V was pared by 0 bases and J by 6 bases, with 9 bases between. Germline V gene sequence: CDR1 SGDLS, CDR2 YYNGEE. The CDR3 is 13 amino acids. The CDR3, as DNA: TGTGCCAGCAGCGTAGTTTCCACACCTGAAGCTTTCTTT. Translation gives CASSVVSTPEAFF.

The V call is TRBV7-2, the J call TRBJ2-7; TRBD2 is a possible D gene (5 bases). The CDR3 consists of 11 residues. Germline V CDR1 and CDR2: SGHTA, FQGNSA. V lost 3 bases and J lost 7, with 7 bases in between. CDR3 bases: TGTGCCAGCAGCTTGAGGGAGGAGCAGTACTTC. It codes for CASSLREEQYF.

CDR3 sequence (DNA): TGCGCCAGCAGCCAACATAACGGGAATCAGCCCCAGCATTTT. Translating it yields CASSQHNGNQPQHF. The chain joins TRBV4-3 to TRBJ1-5; no reliable D call. From germline, CDR1 is LGHNA and CDR2 YSLEER. V lost 2 bases and J 4 bases, leaving 9 bases between the germline ends. CDR3 length: 14 amino acids.

The genes are TRBV4-2 and TRBJ1-2, with 9 bases that match TRBD1. This CDR3 contains 15 residues. The J segment lost 4 bases and the V segment lost 4 bases, leaving 7 bases of the junction unmatched. The germline CDR1 and CDR2 sequences are LGHNA and YNFKEQ. CDR3 coding DNA: TGTGCCAGCAGCCGAGAGACAGGGGGGGCCTATGGCTACACCTTC. The encoded protein is CASSRETGGAYGYTF.

The rearrangement links TRBV30 to TRBJ2-1; a possible D gene is TRBD2 (5 bases). CDR1 GTSNPN and CDR2 SVGIG come from the germline V gene (reference sequence). With 8 bases removed from V and 0 bases from J, the gap between germline ends came to 11 bases. The CDR3 sequence is 13 residues long. The CDR3 reads CATGRASYNEQFF. CDR3 DNA: TGTGCCACTGGGCGGGCCTCCTACAATGAGCAGTTCTTC.

This clone was recorded only once. V usage is TRBV5-1 and J usage is TRBJ2-1, with D possibly TRBD1 on 6 matching bases. The CDR3 has 15 residues. CDR1 is SGHRS, CDR2 YFSETQ, per germline. V lost 0 bases, J lost 5 bases, and 12 bases lay in between. The CDR3 is CASSLGGTTHNEQFF. Written as DNA, the CDR3 is TGCGCCAGCAGCTTGGGGGGGACAACCCACAATGAGCAGTTCTTC.

The chain employs TRBV5-6 and TRBJ1-2, with D uncertain. This CDR3 has 13 amino acids. Germline V CDR1 and CDR2: SGHDT, YYEEEE. With 4 bases removed from V and 4 bases from J, the gap between germline ends came to 11 bases. The CDR3 spells CASSRGPFYGYTF. DNA for the CDR3: TGTGCCAGCAGCCGCGGGCCGTTCTATGGCTACACCTTC.

The gene calls are TRBV6-1 and TRBJ2-3; maybe TRBD2 (5 bases). Germline V gives CDR1 MNHNS, CDR2 SASEGT. The CDR3 extends over 17 amino acids. With 0 bases removed from V and 1 base from J, the gap between germline ends came to 14 bases. The CDR3 protein is CASSEALRVEGTDTQYF. In DNA form, the CDR3 reads TGTGCCAGCAGTGAAGCTTTGCGGGTGGAGGGCACAGATACGCAGTATTTT.

The gene calls are TRBV6-4 and TRBJ2-2; D not resolved. The V end lost 8 bases, the J end lost 1 base, and 14 bases lay between the germline ends. Germline CDR1 and CDR2: MRHNA and SNTAGT. This CDR3 contains 15 residues. The CDR3 loop reads CASSQSSRNTGELFF. The CDR3 DNA reads as TGTGCCAGCTCACAATCTTCCCGGAACACCGGGGAGCTGTTTTTT.

This clone is a singleton in its sample. The V gene is TRBV19, the J gene TRBJ2-1, with 14 nucleotides matching TRBD2. V gave up 8 bases and J gave up 10 bases; unmatched junction bases: 16. This CDR3 contains 17 residues. Germline assignment: CDR1 LNHDA and CDR2 SQIVND (reference sequence). CDR3 DNA sequence: TGTGCCAGTTGGGGGACTAGCGGGAGAGGGGTTGGGGGGGAGCAGTTCTTC. Translated, it gives CASWGTSGRGVGGEQFF.

The chain uses TRBV18 and TRBJ1-5; 7 positions agree with TRBD1. Trimming took 2 bases from V and 12 from J; bases not matched to a gene: 13. This CDR3 region has 15 residues. From germline, CDR1 is KGHSH and CDR2 LQKENI. CDR3 residues: CASSPRGREGGRQHF. In DNA form, the CDR3 reads TGTGCCAGCTCACCAAGGGGGCGGGAAGGGGGCCGCCAGCATTTT.

CDR3 DNA: TGCAGTGCCCTCGATGCGCCTGAAGCTTTCTTT. This sequence encodes CSALDAPEAFF. The chain carries TRBV20-1 and TRBJ1-1; D uncertain. There are 11 residues in the CDR3. Germline CDR1 and CDR2: DFQATT and SNEGSKA (reference sequence). The germline V and J ends were trimmed by 6 bases and 6 bases, with 11 bases remaining between them.

The chain employs TRBV19 and TRBJ2-1, with D unresolved. Germline loops: CDR1 LNHDA, CDR2 SQIVND (reference sequence). V lost 3 bases, J lost 4 bases, and 4 bases lay in between. The CDR3 has 12 amino acids. CDR3 sequence (DNA): TGTGCCAGTAGTATGAGTTACAATGAGCAGTTCTTC. The encoded protein is CASSMSYNEQFF.

Points on this clone: Other DNA sequences in this specimen translate into the identical CDR3. V gene TRBV9 combines with J gene TRBJ1-6; TRBD1 matches 7 bases. The CDR3 runs to 16 residues. Germline V gives CDR1 SGDLS, CDR2 YYNGEE. The V segment lost 1 base and the J segment 10 bases; nucleotides outside the gene matches: 11. In nucleotides, the CDR3 is TGTGCCAGCAGCGTATCGGGACATACAGGGGACTCACCCCTCCACTTT. Translating gives CASSVSGHTGDSPLHF.

The rearrangement joins TRBV30 to TRBJ2-2; 11 positions match TRBD2. Per the germline V gene, CDR1 is GTSNPN and CDR2 is SVGIG (reference sequence). The CDR3 is 17 residues long. The V segment lost 3 bases and the J segment 0 bases; nucleotides outside the gene matches: 6. As DNA, the CDR3 is TGTGCCTGGAGCCACCCGGGACTAGCGGCGAACACCGGGGAGCTGTTTTTT. Translating gives CAWSHPGLAANTGELFF.

The rearrangement uses TRBV7-2 and TRBJ2-1, with 8 positions matching TRBD1. The V gene's germline CDR1 is SGHTA and CDR2 FQGNSA. Trimming cost V 5 bases and J 4 bases; bases outside gene matches: 19. The CDR3 spans 19 residues. The CDR3 sequence: CASSQRGQGLYPQYNEQFF. The CDR3 coding sequence is TGTGCCAGCAGCCAGAGAGGACAGGGCCTGTACCCTCAATACAATGAGCAGTTCTTC.